Below are 7 T cell receptor beta chains sequenced from a single sample in a study of blood T cell repertoires in COVID-19 (dated by TCRdb to about 2020). The library was generated by the immunoSEQ multiplex PCR assay. In its TCRdb copy, this immuneACCESS table keeps in-frame sequences only and misses some clones. Where compared with another copy, unresolved V genes explain less than half of these, and the others have no known cause. This sample lists some 170,000 clones; 75% to 90% were detected once. The leading ten clones occupy roughly 6.2% of the sample. Sequenced: PBMCs or T cells enriched from blood (not recorded which). The receptors were gathered from a man between 35 and 55 years old who had recovered from COVID-19.

This rearrangement joins TRBV5-4 to TRBJ2-4, with 10 bases matching TRBD2. Germline trimming cut 4 bases from V and 8 bases from J; bases unmatched to any gene: 9. CDR3 length equals 15 residues. Germline V gives CDR1 SGHNT, CDR2 YYREEE (reference sequence). The CDR3 DNA reads as TGTGCCAGCAGCCATATCCTAGCGGGAGTTGACATTCAGTACTTC. As protein: CASSHILAGVDIQYF.

This chain uses TRBV9 with TRBJ1-1; 7 bases are shared with TRBD1. V lost 4 bases and J lost 4; bases outside the gene matches: 13. There are 16 residues in the CDR3. Germline CDR1 SGDLS, CDR2 YYNGEE. The DNA of the CDR3 is TGTGCCAGCAGCCCTAGAGCCGGGACAGAGATCACTGAAGCTTTCTTT. Protein sequence: CASSPRAGTEITEAFF.

V and J are TRBV24-1 and TRBJ2-2, with a possible D match to TRBD1 (6 bases). V was trimmed by 5 bases and J by 3 bases, leaving 9 bases between them. This CDR3 is 14 amino acids long. The germline gives CDR1 KGHDR, CDR2 SFDVKD. CDR3 nucleotides: TGTGCCACCAGTGTGCGACAGGACACCGGGGAGCTGTTTTTT. Its protein product is CATSVRQDTGELFF.

V usage is TRBV5-6 and J usage is TRBJ1-5; D is ambiguous. Trimming shortened V by 0 bases and J by 2 bases, and 9 bases separated the two germline ends. Germline V gene data show CDR1 as SGHDT and CDR2 as YYEEEE. The CDR3 covers 15 residues. CDR3 sequence (DNA): TGTGCCAGCAGCTTGGACGGTACGGGCAATCAGCCCCAGCATTTT. Residues: CASSLDGTGNQPQHF.

The rearrangement uses TRBV7-2 and TRBJ2-2; TRBD2 matches at 16 bases. Germline loops: CDR1 SGHTA, CDR2 FQGNSA. J was trimmed by 7 bases and V by 9 bases; bases with no gene match: 11. The length of the CDR3 is 17 residues. The CDR3 loop reads CARNSGTSGREIGELFF. The CDR3 nucleotides read TGTGCCAGAAACTCTGGGACTAGCGGGAGGGAGATCGGGGAGCTGTTTTTT.

The chain couples TRBV19 to TRBJ1-2; D not certain. This CDR3 has 16 amino acids. The V gene lost 3 bases and the J gene lost 3 bases, with 17 bases spanning the gap. Germline V gene sequence: CDR1 LNHDA, CDR2 SQIVND (reference sequence). This chain's CDR3 is CASSMLVAGTYYGYTF. CDR3 coding DNA: TGTGCCAGTAGTATGCTAGTCGCGGGCACTTACTATGGCTACACCTTC.

The V and J genes are TRBV27 and TRBJ1-1; D is undetermined. The CDR3 covers 15 residues. In germline, CDR1 is MNHEY, CDR2 SMNVEV (reference sequence). V was pared by 0 bases and J by 2 bases, with 10 bases between. DNA of the CDR3: TGTGCCAGCAGTTTATCTCTTAGCCCCAACACTGAAGCTTTCTTT. Protein sequence: CASSLSLSPNTEAFF.